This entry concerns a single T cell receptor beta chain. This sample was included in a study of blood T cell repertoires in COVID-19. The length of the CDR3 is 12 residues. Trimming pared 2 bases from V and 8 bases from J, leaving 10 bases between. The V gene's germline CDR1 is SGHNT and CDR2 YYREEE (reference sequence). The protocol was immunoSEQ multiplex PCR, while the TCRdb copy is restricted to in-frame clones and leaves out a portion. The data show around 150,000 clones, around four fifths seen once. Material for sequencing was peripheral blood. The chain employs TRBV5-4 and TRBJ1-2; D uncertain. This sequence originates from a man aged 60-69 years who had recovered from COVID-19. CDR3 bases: TGTGCCAGCAGCTTAGTCAACGGGGGCTACACCTTC. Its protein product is CASSLVNGGYTF.